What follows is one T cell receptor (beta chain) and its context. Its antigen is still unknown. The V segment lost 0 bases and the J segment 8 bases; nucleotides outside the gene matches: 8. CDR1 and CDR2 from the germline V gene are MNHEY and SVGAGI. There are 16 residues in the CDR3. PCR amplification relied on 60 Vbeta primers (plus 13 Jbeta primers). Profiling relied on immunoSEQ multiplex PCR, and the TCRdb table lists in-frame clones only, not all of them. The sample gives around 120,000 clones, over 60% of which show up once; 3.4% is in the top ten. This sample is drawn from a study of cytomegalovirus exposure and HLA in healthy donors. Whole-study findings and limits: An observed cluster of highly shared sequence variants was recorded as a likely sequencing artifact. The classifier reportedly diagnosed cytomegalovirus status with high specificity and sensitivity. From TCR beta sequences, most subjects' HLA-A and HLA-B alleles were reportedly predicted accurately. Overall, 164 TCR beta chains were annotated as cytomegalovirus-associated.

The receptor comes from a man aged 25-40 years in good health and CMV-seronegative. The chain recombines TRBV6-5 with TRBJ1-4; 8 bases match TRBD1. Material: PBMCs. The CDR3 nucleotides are TGTGCCAGCAGTTACTCGAGGACAGGGCCAGGAGAAAAACTGTTTTTT. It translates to CASSYSRTGPGEKLFF.